These T cell receptor beta chains were read from a single sample in a study of radiotherapy plus CTLA-4 blockade in lung cancer. Sequencing was performed with immunoSEQ multiplex PCR; in TCRdb, only in-frame clones are kept and a portion is missing. The sample has 49,000 or so clones, roughly three quarters seen once. The specimen was peripheral blood, collected from a patient treated with radiotherapy plus ipilimumab. The receptors originated from a human donor with non-small cell lung cancer who had stable disease on radiotherapy plus ipilimumab. Each CDR3 is given with its conserved first and last residue. A D gene is named only where the DNA matches it firmly. The size field is filled for only some rows; it gives once, few, many or a size class.

V gene	D gene	CDR3 length	clone size	J gene	CDR3 DNA	CDR3 protein
TRBV30	TRBD1	13	.	TRBJ1-2	TGTGCCTGGAGTGGGGACAGCAACTATGGCTACACCTTC	CAWSGDSNYGYTF
TRBV2	TRBD1	14	few	TRBJ1-1	TGTGCCAGCACTGAGGTGACAGGGGTCACTGAAGCTTTCTTT	CASTEVTGVTEAFF
TRBV21-1	.	16	.	TRBJ1-1	TGTGCCAGCAGCATAAGGACAGGGAGGTTGGACACTGAAGCTTTCTTT	CASSIRTGRLDTEAFF
TRBV11-2	.	13	.	TRBJ1-5	TGTGCCAGCAGCCTCGGGCTAGATCAGCCCCAGCATTTT	CASSLGLDQPQHF
TRBV7-2	.	13	.	TRBJ1-1	TGTGCCAGCAGCTTAGCGAGCAGGCGGGAAGCTTTCTTT	CASSLASRREAFF
TRBV27	.	15	.	TRBJ2-1	TGTGCCAGCAGTTTACAGGTCCACCTTTACAATGAGCAGTTCTTC	CASSLQVHLYNEQFF
TRBV6-6	.	16	.	TRBJ2-2	TGTGCCAGCAGTTACGGTTTAGGCCAGGGGACCGGGGAGCTGTTTTTT	CASSYGLGQGTGELFF
TRBV4-3	TRBD2	17	.	TRBJ2-3	TGCGCCAGCAGCCAAGAACCCACCCTAGCGGGGTTAGATACGCAGTATTTT	CASSQEPTLAGLDTQYF
TRBV7-2	.	12	few	TRBJ2-5	TGTGCCAGCAGCTTAGATACGGAGACCCAGTACTTC	CASSLDTETQYF
TRBV19	.	14	few	TRBJ1-2	TGTGCCAGTACCTATTTGACAGGACCTTATGGCTACACCTTC	CASTYLTGPYGYTF
TRBV29-1	TRBD1	15	.	TRBJ1-1	TGCAGCGTCGCCCGGACAGGGGGCTTTCGGACTGAAGCTTTCTTT	CSVARTGGFRTEAFF
TRBV10-1	TRBD1	17	large	TRBJ2-1	TGCGCCAGCAGTGGCCGGACAGGGCCCACCTACTACAATGAGCAGTTCTTC	CASSGRTGPTYYNEQFF
TRBV6-5	.	15	.	TRBJ2-3	TGTGCCAGCAGTCGCACTAGAGGGGGCACAGATACGCAGTATTTT	CASSRTRGGTDTQYF
TRBV19	.	14	.	TRBJ2-2	TGTGCCAGTAGTGACCAGAAAAACACCGGGGAGCTGTTTTTT	CASSDQKNTGELFF
TRBV19	.	14	few	TRBJ1-1	TGTGCCAGTAGTATCCAGGGTACTGGGTCTGAAGCTTTCTTT	CASSIQGTGSEAFF
TRBV10-2	.	14	.	TRBJ1-1	TGCGCCAGCAGCCTCCGGCCCAGGGACACTGAAGCTTTCTTT	CASSLRPRDTEAFF
TRBV28	.	13	.	TRBJ1-1	TGTGCCAGCAGGGGCCCTATGAACACTGAAGCTTTCTTT	CASRGPMNTEAFF
TRBV10-3	TRBD2	17	.	TRBJ2-3	TGTGCCATCAGTGGGAGGACTAGCGGGGGGCTCACAGATACGCAGTATTTT	CAISGRTSGGLTDTQYF
TRBV14	.	14	.	TRBJ2-7	TGTGCCAGCAGCCCCACCCGAGCGGGTTACGAGCAGTACTTC	CASSPTRAGYEQYF
TRBV9	.	16	.	TRBJ1-2	TGTGCCAGCAGCCCCCGGGACCGCAGGACCGGGAGCGGCTACACCTTC	CASSPRDRRTGSGYTF
TRBV10-3	.	14	.	TRBJ1-5	TGTGCCATCAGTGTGGACGGTGGCAATCAGCCCCAGCATTTT	CAISVDGGNQPQHF
TRBV18	TRBD1	14	.	TRBJ2-7	TGTGCCAGCTCCCGACGGGACAGCTCCTACGAGCAGTACTTC	CASSRRDSSYEQYF
TRBV6-1	.	13	.	TRBJ2-1	TGTGCCAGCAGCGGACAGACCTACAATGAGCAGTTCTTC	CASSGQTYNEQFF
TRBV10-1	.	12	few	TRBJ1-2	TGCGCCAGCAGTGAAGGGCTTGCTGGCTACACCTTC	CASSEGLAGYTF
TRBV10-2	TRBD1	14	.	TRBJ1-4	TGCGCCAGCAGTGAGGGGACAGGGGAGTGGAAACTGTTTTTT	CASSEGTGEWKLFF
TRBV19	.	13	.	TRBJ1-2	TGTGCCAGTAGAATGGCGGAAGCCTATGGCTACACCTTC	CASRMAEAYGYTF
TRBV30	.	15	.	TRBJ1-6	TGTGCCTGGAGTCCGGGGGCATCCTATAATTCACCCCTCCACTTT	CAWSPGASYNSPLHF
TRBV12-5	.	19	.	TRBJ2-1	TGTGCTAGTGGTTTGGTAAATATGGGTGAAGATACCACCTACAATGAGCAGTTCTTC	CASGLVNMGEDTTYNEQFF
TRBV9	TRBD2	21	.	TRBJ2-3	TGTGCCAGCAGCGTAGTAGTCGGAGAGGGACTAGCGGGGGGGACATTGGATACGCAGTATTTT	CASSVVVGEGLAGGTLDTQYF
TRBV19	.	12	few	TRBJ1-1	TGTGCCAGTAGCAGCCACCACACTGAAGCTTTCTTT	CASSSHHTEAFF
TRBV6-5	.	13	once	TRBJ1-4	TGTGCCAGCAACGAGGGGGCTAATGAAAAACTGTTTTTT	CASNEGANEKLFF
TRBV28	.	14	.	TRBJ2-5	TGTGCCAGCCTGGACCTGGGACCGAAAGAGACCCAGTACTTC	CASLDLGPKETQYF
TRBV27	.	15	.	TRBJ1-5	TGTGCCAGCAGTTTAATAGGACAGAGCAATCAGCCCCAGCATTTT	CASSLIGQSNQPQHF
TRBV7-2	.	16	.	TRBJ2-1	TGTGCCAGCTACCCACAGACCCAGCCTTCCTACAATGAGCAGTTCTTC	CASYPQTQPSYNEQFF
TRBV6-5	.	12	.	TRBJ2-1	TGTGCCAGCAGTTACGGGGGCAATGAGCAGTTCTTC	CASSYGGNEQFF